What follows is one T cell receptor (beta chain) and its context. Antigen specificity is unknown. Germline V CDR1 and CDR2: DFQATT, SNEGSKA (reference sequence). The CDR3 has 8 residues. The data derive from a study of a mutant IDH1 vaccine in newly diagnosed glioma. Looking at the study overall: Treated patients showed a male proportion of around 62%, a female proportion of around 40%, and a mean age of 40.4 years.

Stated time point: week 5, during vaccination. Vaccinated patients received 300 ug of mutant IDH1 20-mer peptide per dose, with topical imiquimod. Clones were sequenced by immunoSEQ multiplex PCR, and TCRdb holds only the in-frame ones, with some missing. The sample includes 25,000 to 35,000 clones, 89% of them seen just once. The chain carries TRBV20-1 and TRBJ1-2; D ambiguous. This sequence was found in a man aged 18 to 35 with glioma. The sample consisted of PBMCs, taken from a glioma patient whose treatment included an IDH1 peptide vaccine. The CDR3 here is CSGYGYTF. The CDR3 nucleotides read TGCAGCGGCTATGGCTACACCTTC.